One and the same sample provided the 9 T cell receptor beta chains below, sequenced in a study of shared clonotypes between healthy human individuals. This table comes from immunoSEQ multiplex PCR, and its TCRdb copy is limited to in-frame clones, with some not included. The data contain about 1 million clones, approximately 80% of them seen just once; the ten biggest clones take up approximately 0.5%. Sequenced sample: memory CD4+ T cells from PBMCs. Subset here: CD45RA-negative fraction. The receptors come from a man between 18 and 35 years old in good health. Some clones in this sample may be carry-over from other donors' samples.

Concerning this clone itself: The sample carries other DNA sequences with the same CDR3. The chain joins TRBV29-1 to TRBJ1-4; perhaps TRBD1 as D (5 bases). With 4 bases removed from V and 2 bases from J, the gap between germline ends came to 5 bases. The germline gives CDR1 SQVTM, CDR2 ANQGSEA. The CDR3 has 12 amino acids. The CDR3 region is CSVGGTNEKLFF. Written as DNA, the CDR3 is TGCAGCGTTGGGGGCACTAATGAAAAACTGTTTTTT.

This chain links TRBV7-8 with TRBJ1-5, with a weak D call TRBD1 (6 bases). Germline CDR1 is SGHVS and CDR2 is FQNEAQ. Deletions cut 0 bases from V and 3 bases from J, with 12 bases between. The CDR3 has 16 residues. The DNA of the CDR3 is TGTGCCAGCAGCTTAGCGGTCGGACAGAACAATCAGCCCCAGCATTTT. Its protein product is CASSLAVGQNNQPQHF.

The rearrangement uses TRBV5-1 and TRBJ2-5, with a possible D match to TRBD2 (5 bases). Deletions cut 7 bases from V and 2 bases from J, with 15 bases between. The CDR3 covers 14 residues. The germline V gene encodes CDR1 SGHRS and CDR2 YFSETQ. The CDR3 sequence is CASGLGDPQETQYF. The CDR3 DNA sequence: TGCGCCAGCGGTCTCGGGGATCCACAAGAGACCCAGTACTTC.

The chain recombines TRBV7-9 with TRBJ1-3; no clear D. The CDR3 loop spans 14 amino acids. The V and J ends lost 3 bases and 2 bases respectively, with 8 bases between them. Germline V gene lookup returns CDR1 SEHNR and CDR2 FQNEAQ (reference sequence). CDR3 nucleotide sequence: TGTGCCAGCAGCTTCGGCGCGACTGGAAACACCATATATTTT. Encoded protein: CASSFGATGNTIYF.

This chain uses TRBV19 with TRBJ1-1; TRBD1 might be the D (6 bases). The V and J ends lost 7 bases and 4 bases respectively, with 19 bases between them. The germline V gene encodes CDR1 LNHDA and CDR2 SQIVND (reference sequence). There are 15 residues in the CDR3. CDR3: CASKMEQGSRTEAFF. The DNA of the CDR3 is TGTGCCAGTAAAATGGAGCAGGGGAGTCGCACTGAAGCTTTCTTT.

This clone was seen just once. The genes are TRBV11-1 and TRBJ2-3, with a weak D call TRBD2 (5 bases). V shed 1 base and J shed 4 bases, with 12 bases lying between them. Germline loops: CDR1 SGHAT, CDR2 FQDESV (reference sequence). This CDR3 is built from 15 residues. CDR3 residues: CASSLGVGEADTQYF. The CDR3 DNA follows: TGTGCCAGCAGCTTAGGGGTGGGAGAGGCAGATACGCAGTATTTT.

This chain links TRBV29-1 with TRBJ1-5; the D gene is possibly TRBD1 (6 bases). Germline V gives CDR1 SQVTM, CDR2 ANQGSEA. Trimming shortened V by 5 bases and J by 3 bases, and 11 bases separated the two germline ends. The CDR3 loop spans 13 amino acids. CDR3 protein: CSVLDRPNQPQHF. As DNA, the CDR3 is TGCAGCGTTCTCGACAGGCCCAATCAGCCCCAGCATTTT.

The chain has TRBV6-5 and TRBJ1-5; D is unresolved. Trimming cost V 2 bases and J 0 bases, with 8 bases left between them. This CDR3 has 15 amino acids. Germline CDR1 is MNHEY and CDR2 is SVGAGI. CDR3 amino acids: CASSYSYTSNQPQHF. CDR3 sequence (DNA): TGTGCCAGCAGTTACAGTTACACTAGCAATCAGCCCCAGCATTTT.

V and J are TRBV2 and TRBJ2-7; 8 bases are a match to TRBD1. The CDR3 runs to 13 residues. Germline lookup yields CDR1 SNHLY and CDR2 FYNNEI. The V and J ends lost 6 bases and 3 bases, in that order; junction bases with no gene match: 4. The CDR3 reads CASSVDRGYEQYF. The CDR3 DNA is TGTGCCAGCAGCGTTGACAGGGGCTACGAGCAGTACTTC. Full variable domain (rest looked up from reference TRBV2 and TRBJ2-7): EPEVTQTPSHQVTQMGQEVILRCVPISNHLYFYWYRQILGQKVEFLVSFYNNEISEKSEIFDDQFSVERPDGSNFTLKIRSTKLEDSAMYFCASSVDRGYEQYFGPGTRLTVT.